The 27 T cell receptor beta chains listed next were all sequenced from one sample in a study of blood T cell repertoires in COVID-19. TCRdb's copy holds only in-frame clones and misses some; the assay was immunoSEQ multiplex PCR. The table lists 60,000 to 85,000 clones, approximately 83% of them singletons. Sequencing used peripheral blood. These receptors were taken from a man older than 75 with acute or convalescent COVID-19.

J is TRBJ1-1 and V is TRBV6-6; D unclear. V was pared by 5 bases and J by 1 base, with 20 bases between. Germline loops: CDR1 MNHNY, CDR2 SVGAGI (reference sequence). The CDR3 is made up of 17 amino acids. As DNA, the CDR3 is TGTGCCAGCAGTCACACCGCATTAGGGAGGAAGAACACTGAAGCTTTCTTT. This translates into CASSHTALGRKNTEAFF.

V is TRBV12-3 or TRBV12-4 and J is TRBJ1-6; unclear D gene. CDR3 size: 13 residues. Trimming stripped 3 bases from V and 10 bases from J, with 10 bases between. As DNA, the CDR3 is TGTGCCAGCAGTTTTCAGACAAGGTCACCCCTCCACTTT. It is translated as CASSFQTRSPLHF.

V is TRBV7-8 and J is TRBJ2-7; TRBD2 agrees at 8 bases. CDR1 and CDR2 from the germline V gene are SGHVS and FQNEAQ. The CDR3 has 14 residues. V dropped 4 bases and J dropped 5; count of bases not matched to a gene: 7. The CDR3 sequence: CASSSLGREDEQYF. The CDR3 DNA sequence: TGTGCCAGCAGCTCCCTCGGGAGGGAGGACGAGCAGTACTTC.

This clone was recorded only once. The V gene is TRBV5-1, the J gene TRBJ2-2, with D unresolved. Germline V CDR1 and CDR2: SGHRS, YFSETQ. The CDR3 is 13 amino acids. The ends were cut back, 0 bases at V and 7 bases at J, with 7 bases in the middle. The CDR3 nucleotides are TGCGCCAGCAGCTTGGTGGGCGACGGGGAGCTGTTTTTT. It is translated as CASSLVGDGELFF.

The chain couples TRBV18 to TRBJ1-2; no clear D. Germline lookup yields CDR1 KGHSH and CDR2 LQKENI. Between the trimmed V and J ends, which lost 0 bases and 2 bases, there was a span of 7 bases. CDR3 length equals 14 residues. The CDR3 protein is CASSPPKENYGYTF. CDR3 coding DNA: TGTGCCAGCTCACCACCGAAGGAGAACTATGGCTACACCTTC.

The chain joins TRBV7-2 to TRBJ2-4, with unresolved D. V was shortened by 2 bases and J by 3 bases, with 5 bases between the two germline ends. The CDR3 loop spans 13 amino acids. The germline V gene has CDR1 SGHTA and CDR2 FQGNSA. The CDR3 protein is CASSLMRKNIQYF. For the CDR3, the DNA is TGTGCCAGCAGCTTAATGCGCAAAAACATTCAGTACTTC.

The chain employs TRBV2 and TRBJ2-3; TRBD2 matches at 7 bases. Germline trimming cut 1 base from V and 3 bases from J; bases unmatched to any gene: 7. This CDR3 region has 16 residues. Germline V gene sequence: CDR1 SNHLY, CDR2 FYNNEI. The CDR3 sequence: CASSEDAAGVTDTQYF. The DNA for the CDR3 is TGTGCCAGCAGTGAAGATGCGGCGGGAGTAACAGATACGCAGTATTTT.

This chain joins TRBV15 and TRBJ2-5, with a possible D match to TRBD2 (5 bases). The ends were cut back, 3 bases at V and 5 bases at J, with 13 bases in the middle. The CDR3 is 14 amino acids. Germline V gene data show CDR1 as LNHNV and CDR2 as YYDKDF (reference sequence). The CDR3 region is CATSRGRDWETQYF. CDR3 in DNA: TGTGCCACCAGCAGGGGTCGGGATTGGGAGACCCAGTACTTC.

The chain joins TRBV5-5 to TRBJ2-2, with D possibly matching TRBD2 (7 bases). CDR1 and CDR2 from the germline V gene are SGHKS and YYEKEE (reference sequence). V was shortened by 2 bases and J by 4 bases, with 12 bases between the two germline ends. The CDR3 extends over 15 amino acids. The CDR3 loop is CASSFLGGATGELFF. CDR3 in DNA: TGTGCCAGCAGCTTTCTAGGGGGGGCCACCGGGGAGCTGTTTTTT.

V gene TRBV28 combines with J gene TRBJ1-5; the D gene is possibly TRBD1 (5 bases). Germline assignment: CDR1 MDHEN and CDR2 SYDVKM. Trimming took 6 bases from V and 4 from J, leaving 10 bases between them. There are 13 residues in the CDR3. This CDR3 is CASRTTGNQPQHF. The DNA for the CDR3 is TGTGCCAGCAGGACAACAGGAAATCAGCCCCAGCATTTT.

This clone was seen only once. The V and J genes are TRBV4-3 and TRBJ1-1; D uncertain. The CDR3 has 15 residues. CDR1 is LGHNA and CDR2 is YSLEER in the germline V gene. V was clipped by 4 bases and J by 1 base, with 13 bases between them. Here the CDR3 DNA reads TGCGCCAGCAGCCGCGGCGTGGCGGAGAACACTGAAGCTTTCTTT. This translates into CASSRGVAENTEAFF.

The CDR3 here is CASSLGDILQETQYF. In DNA form, the CDR3 reads TGCGCCAGCAGCTTGGGGGACATCCTACAAGAGACCCAGTACTTC. V and J are TRBV5-1 and TRBJ2-5, with D maybe TRBD1 (6 bases). Between the trimmed V and J ends, which lost 0 bases and 2 bases, there was a span of 11 bases. The CDR3 loop spans 15 amino acids. The germline gives CDR1 SGHRS, CDR2 YFSETQ.

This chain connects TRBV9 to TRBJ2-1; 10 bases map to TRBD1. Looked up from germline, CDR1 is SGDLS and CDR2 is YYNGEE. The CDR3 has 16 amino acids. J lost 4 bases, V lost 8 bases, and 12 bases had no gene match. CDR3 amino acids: CASTGTGDRRYNEQFF. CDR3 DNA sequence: TGTGCCAGTACCGGGACAGGGGACCGTCGGTACAATGAGCAGTTCTTC.

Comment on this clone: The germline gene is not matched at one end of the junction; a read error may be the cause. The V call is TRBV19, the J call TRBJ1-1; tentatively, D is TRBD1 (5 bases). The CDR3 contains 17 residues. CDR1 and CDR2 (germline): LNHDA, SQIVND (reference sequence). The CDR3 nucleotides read TGTGCCAGTTGTATCCCGGGGGGGGGACTCGGGAACTCTGTAGCTTTCTTT. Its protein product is CASCIPGGGLGNSVAFF.

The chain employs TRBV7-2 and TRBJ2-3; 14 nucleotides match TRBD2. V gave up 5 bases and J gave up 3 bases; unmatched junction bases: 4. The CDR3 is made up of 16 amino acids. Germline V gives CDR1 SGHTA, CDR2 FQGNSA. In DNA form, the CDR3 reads TGTGCCAGCAGCCTAAGGACTAGCGGGGGGACAGATACGCAGTATTTT. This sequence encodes CASSLRTSGGTDTQYF.

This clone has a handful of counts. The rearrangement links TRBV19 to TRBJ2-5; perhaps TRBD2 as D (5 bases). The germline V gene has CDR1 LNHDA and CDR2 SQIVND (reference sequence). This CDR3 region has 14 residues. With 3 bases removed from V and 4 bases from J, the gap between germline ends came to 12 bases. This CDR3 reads CASSINGAGETQYF. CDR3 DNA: TGTGCCAGTAGTATCAACGGTGCGGGAGAGACCCAGTACTTC.

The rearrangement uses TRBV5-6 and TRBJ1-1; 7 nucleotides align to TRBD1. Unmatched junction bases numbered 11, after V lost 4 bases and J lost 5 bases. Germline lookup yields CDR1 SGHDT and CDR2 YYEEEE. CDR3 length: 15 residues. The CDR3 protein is CASSPTGVPSTEAFF. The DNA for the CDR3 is TGTGCCAGCAGCCCTACAGGGGTCCCCTCTACTGAAGCTTTCTTT.

For the CDR3, the DNA is TGTGCCAGCAGCAAAGGGACAGGGACTAACTATGGCTACACCTTC. It yields the protein CASSKGTGTNYGYTF. The V call is TRBV7-6, the J call TRBJ1-2; 9 nucleotides line up with TRBD1. Germline assignment: CDR1 SGHVS and CDR2 FNYEAQ. V gave up 5 bases and J gave up 0 bases; unmatched junction bases: 4. The CDR3 sequence is 15 residues long.

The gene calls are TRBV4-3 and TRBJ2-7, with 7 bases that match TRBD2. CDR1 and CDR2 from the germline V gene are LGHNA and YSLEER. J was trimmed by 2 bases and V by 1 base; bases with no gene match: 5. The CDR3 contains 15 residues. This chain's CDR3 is CASSQAAGSTYEQYF. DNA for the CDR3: TGCGCCAGCAGCCAAGCAGCGGGGTCCACCTACGAGCAGTACTTC.

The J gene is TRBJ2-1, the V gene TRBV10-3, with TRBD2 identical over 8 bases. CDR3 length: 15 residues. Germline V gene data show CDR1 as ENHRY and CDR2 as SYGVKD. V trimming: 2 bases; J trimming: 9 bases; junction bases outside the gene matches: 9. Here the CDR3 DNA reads TGTGCCATCAGTGAGCAACTAGCGGCCGAAGTTGAGCAGTTCTTC. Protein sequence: CAISEQLAAEVEQFF.

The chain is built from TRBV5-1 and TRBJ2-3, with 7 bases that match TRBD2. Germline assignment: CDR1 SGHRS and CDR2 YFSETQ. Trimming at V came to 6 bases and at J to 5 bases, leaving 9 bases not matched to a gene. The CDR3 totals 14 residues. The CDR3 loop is CASKESGAGDTQYF. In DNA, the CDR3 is TGCGCCAGCAAGGAAAGCGGGGCTGGAGATACGCAGTATTTT. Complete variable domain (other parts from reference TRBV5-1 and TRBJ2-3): KAGVTQTPRYLIKTRGQQVTLSCSPISGHRSVSWYQQTPGQGLQFLFEYFSETQRNKGNFPGRFSGRQFSNSRSEMNVSTLELGDSALYLCASKESGAGDTQYFGPGTRLTVL.

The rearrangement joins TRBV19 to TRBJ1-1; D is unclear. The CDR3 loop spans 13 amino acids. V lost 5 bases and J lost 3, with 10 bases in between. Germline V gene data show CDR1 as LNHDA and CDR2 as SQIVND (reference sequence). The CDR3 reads CASSLQVDTEAFF. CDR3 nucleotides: TGTGCCAGTAGTTTGCAGGTGGACACTGAAGCTTTCTTT.

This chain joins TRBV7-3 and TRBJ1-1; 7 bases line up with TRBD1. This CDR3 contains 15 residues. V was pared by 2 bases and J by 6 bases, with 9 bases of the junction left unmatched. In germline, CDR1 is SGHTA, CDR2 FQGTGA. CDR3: CASSLGDSSTSEAFF. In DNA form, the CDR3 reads TGTGCCAGCAGCTTAGGGGACAGTTCGACTTCTGAAGCTTTCTTT.

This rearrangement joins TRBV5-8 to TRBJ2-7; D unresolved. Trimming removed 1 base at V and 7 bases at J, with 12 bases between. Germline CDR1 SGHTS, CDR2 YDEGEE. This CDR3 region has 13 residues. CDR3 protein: CASSLLRSGEQYF. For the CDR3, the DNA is TGTGCCAGCAGCTTGTTGAGGAGTGGGGAGCAGTACTTC.

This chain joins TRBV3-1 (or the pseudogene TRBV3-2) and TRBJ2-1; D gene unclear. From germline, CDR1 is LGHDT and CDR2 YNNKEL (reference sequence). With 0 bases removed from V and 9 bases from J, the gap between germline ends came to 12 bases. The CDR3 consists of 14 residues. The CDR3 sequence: CASSQDRRRSEQFF. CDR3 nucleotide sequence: TGTGCCAGCAGCCAAGATCGGCGCAGGTCTGAGCAGTTCTTC.

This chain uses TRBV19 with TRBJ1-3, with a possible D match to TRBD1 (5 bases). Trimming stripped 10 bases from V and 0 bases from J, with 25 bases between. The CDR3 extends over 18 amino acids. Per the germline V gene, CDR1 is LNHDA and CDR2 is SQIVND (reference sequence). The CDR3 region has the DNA TGTGCCACAGTAGTATCGGGTTGGGGCAGAAGCTCTGGAAACACCATATATTTT. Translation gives CATVVSGWGRSSGNTIYF.

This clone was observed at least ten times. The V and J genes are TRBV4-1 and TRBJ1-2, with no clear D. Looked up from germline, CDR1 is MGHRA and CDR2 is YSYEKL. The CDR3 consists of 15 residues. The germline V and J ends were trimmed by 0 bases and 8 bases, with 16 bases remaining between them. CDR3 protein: CASSQDRRKGSGYTF. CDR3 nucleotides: TGCGCCAGCAGCCAAGATCGGAGGAAGGGCAGCGGCTACACCTTC.